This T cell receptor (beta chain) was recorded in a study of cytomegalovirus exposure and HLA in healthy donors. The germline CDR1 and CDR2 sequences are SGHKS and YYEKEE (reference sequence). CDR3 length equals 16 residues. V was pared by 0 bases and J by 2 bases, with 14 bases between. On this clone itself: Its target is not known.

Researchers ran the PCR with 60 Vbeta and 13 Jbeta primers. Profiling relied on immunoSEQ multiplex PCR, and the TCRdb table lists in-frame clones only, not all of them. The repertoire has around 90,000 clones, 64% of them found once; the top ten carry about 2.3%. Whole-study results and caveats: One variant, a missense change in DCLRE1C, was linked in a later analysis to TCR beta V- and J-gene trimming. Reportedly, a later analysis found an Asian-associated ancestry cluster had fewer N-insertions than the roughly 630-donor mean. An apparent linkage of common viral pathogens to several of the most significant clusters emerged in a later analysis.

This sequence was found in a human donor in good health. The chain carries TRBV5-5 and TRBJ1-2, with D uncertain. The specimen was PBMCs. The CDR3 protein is CASSLGVGSRNYGYTF. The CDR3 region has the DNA TGTGCCAGCAGCTTGGGAGTGGGCAGCCGCAACTATGGCTACACCTTC.